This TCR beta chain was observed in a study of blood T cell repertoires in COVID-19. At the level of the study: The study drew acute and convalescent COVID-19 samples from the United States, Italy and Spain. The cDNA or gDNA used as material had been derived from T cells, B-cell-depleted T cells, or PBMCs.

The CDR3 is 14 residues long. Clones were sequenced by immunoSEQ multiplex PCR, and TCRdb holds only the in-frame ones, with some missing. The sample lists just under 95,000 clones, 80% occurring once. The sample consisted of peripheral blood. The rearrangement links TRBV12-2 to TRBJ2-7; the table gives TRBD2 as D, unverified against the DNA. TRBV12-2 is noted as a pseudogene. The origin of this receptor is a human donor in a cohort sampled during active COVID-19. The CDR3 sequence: CASRSRESLYEQYF. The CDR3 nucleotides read TGTGCAAGTCGTTCCCGGGAATCCCTCTACGAGCAGTACTTC.